Listed below are T cell receptor beta chains from one sample, sequenced in a study of T cells in localized non-small cell lung cancer. Using immunoSEQ multiplex PCR, the repertoire was profiled, and TCRdb retains in-frame clones only, with some absent. The sample lists more than 5,000 clones; more than 35% were seen once. Sequencing used lung tumor tissue, obtained before any cancer treatment. Receptor source: a man aged 35 to 69 with stage III lung adenocarcinoma. Both conserved end residues are part of each CDR3. A D gene is named only where the DNA matches it firmly. Size values are once, few and many counts, or a class for expanded clones, and some rows have none.

clone size | J gene | D gene | V gene | CDR3 protein | CDR3 DNA
- | TRBJ2-7 | - | TRBV12-5 | CASTVGHEQYF | TGTGCCAGCACCGTAGGCCACGAGCAGTACTTC
- | TRBJ2-7 | - | TRBV30 | CAWSGVAAYEQYF | TGTGCCTGGAGTGGAGTGGCGGCCTACGAGCAGTACTTC
- | TRBJ2-5 | TRBD2 | TRBV7-6 | CASSPLGLAGGRETQYF | TGTGCCAGCAGCCCACTCGGACTAGCGGGGGGGAGGGAGACCCAGTACTTC
- | TRBJ1-6 | - | TRBV6-8 | CASSYSKGRYLDSPLHF | TGTGCCAGCAGTTACTCGAAGGGCCGCTACCTTGATTCACCCCTCCACTTT
- | TRBJ2-2 | TRBD1 | TRBV14 | CASSQDAGQEWAGELFF | TGTGCCAGCAGCCAAGATGCTGGACAGGAGTGGGCCGGGGAGCTGTTTTTT
once | TRBJ2-5 | TRBD1 | TRBV29-1 | CSVEPAGGQETQYF | TGCAGCGTTGAGCCGGCAGGGGGACAAGAGACCCAGTACTTC
medium-sized | TRBJ1-5 | TRBD1 | TRBV6-8 | CASSQGGYSNQPQHF | TGTGCCAGCAGTCAGGGGGGGTATAGCAATCAGCCCCAGCATTTT
- | TRBJ2-2 | - | TRBV12-5 | CASGLGRAGLTNTGELFF | TGTGCTAGTGGTTTGGGTCGGGCGGGACTTACGAACACCGGGGAGCTGTTTTTT
once | TRBJ1-5 | - | TRBV19 | CASSKGKRTDPSNQPQHF | TGTGCCAGTAGTAAGGGCAAGCGGACAGACCCTAGCAATCAGCCCCAGCATTTT
few | TRBJ1-4 | TRBD1 | TRBV11-3 | CASSPGHRGATNEKLFF | TGTGCCAGCAGCCCAGGGCACAGGGGAGCAACTAATGAAAAACTGTTTTTT
- | TRBJ2-1 | TRBD2 | TRBV29-1 | CSGLAGYNEQFF | TGCAGCGGACTAGCGGGATACAATGAGCAGTTCTTC
medium-sized | TRBJ1-2 | TRBD1 | TRBV9 | CASSNGQGVYGYTF | TGTGCCAGCAGCAACGGACAGGGGGTATATGGCTACACCTTC
- | TRBJ2-7 | TRBD1 | TRBV18 | CASSSLQGGSSYEQYF | TGTGCCAGCTCATCGCTACAGGGGGGAAGCTCCTACGAGCAGTACTTC
few | TRBJ2-7 | - | TRBV9 | CASSASGVGYEQYF | TGTGCCAGCAGCGCCTCAGGGGTAGGCTACGAGCAGTACTTC
- | TRBJ1-1 | - | TRBV30 | CAWSDTEGTEAFF | TGTGCCTGGAGCGATACGGAAGGCACTGAAGCTTTCTTT
medium-sized | TRBJ1-1 | - | TRBV4-1 | CASSQDHTIKNTEAFF | TGCGCCAGCAGCCAAGATCATACCATCAAGAACACTGAAGCTTTCTTT
medium-sized | TRBJ1-3 | TRBD1 | TRBV6-8 | CASSPQRGQGPGNTIYF | TGTGCCAGCAGCCCCCAGAGGGGACAGGGGCCTGGAAACACCATATATTTT
few | TRBJ1-1 | - | TRBV11-3 | CASSFGGGRNTEAFF | TGTGCCAGCAGCTTTGGTGGAGGGCGGAACACTGAAGCTTTCTTT
once | TRBJ1-1 | - | TRBV19 | CASSYGDPNTEAFF | TGTGCCAGTAGTTATGGGGATCCGAACACTGAAGCTTTCTTT
few | TRBJ2-2 | TRBD1 | TRBV29-1 | CSVGQGHGELFF | TGCAGCGTGGGACAGGGACACGGGGAGCTGTTTTTT
- | TRBJ2-3 | TRBD2 | TRBV29-1 | CSVVLAGGSHTQYF | TGCAGCGTTGTGCTAGCGGGGGGTTCCCATACGCAGTATTTT
- | TRBJ1-1 | - | TRBV18 | CASSANQGNTEAFF | TGTGCCAGCTCCGCTAACCAGGGGAACACTGAAGCTTTCTTT
large | TRBJ1-4 | - | TRBV11-3 | CASSVGTVATNEKLFF | TGTGCCAGCAGCGTCGGGACTGTAGCAACTAATGAAAAACTGTTTTTT
- | TRBJ2-7 | TRBD1 | TRBV11-3 | CASSLTGMVGEQYF | TGTGCCAGCAGCTTGACAGGGATGGTGGGCGAGCAGTACTTC
few | TRBJ2-7 | TRBD1 | TRBV4-1 | CASSQEDRGLSEQYF | TGCGCCAGCAGCCAAGAAGACAGGGGACTCAGCGAGCAGTACTTC
- | TRBJ2-5 | TRBD1 | TRBV7-6 | CASRVGTGKETQYF | TGTGCCAGCAGGGTAGGGACAGGGAAAGAGACCCAGTACTTC
- | TRBJ1-5 | - | TRBV19 | CASSIRQVFSNQPQHF | TGTGCCAGTAGTATAAGGCAGGTTTTTAGCAATCAGCCCCAGCATTTT
- | TRBJ1-5 | TRBD1 | TRBV19 | CASSLKTGSNQPQHF | TGTGCCAGTAGCTTGAAGACAGGGAGCAATCAGCCCCAGCATTTT
- | TRBJ2-1 | - | TRBV29-1 | CSVSGASYYNEQFF | TGCAGCGTCTCAGGGGCGAGCTACTACAATGAGCAGTTCTTC
medium-sized | TRBJ2-2 | TRBD2 | TRBV9 | CASSVAGTSGNTGELFF | TGTGCCAGCAGCGTAGCTGGGACTAGCGGGAACACCGGGGAGCTGTTTTTT
- | TRBJ2-2 | - | TRBV14 | CASSRRGVRNTGELFF | TGTGCCAGCAGCCGGAGGGGAGTGAGAAACACCGGGGAGCTGTTTTTT
- | TRBJ2-2 | - | TRBV19 | CASRAGNTGELFF | TGTGCCAGTAGAGCTGGGAACACCGGGGAGCTGTTTTTT
- | TRBJ1-4 | - | TRBV9 | CAIWSGAFEKLFF | TGTGCCATCTGGAGTGGGGCGTTTGAAAAACTGTTTTTT
once | TRBJ2-5 | TRBD2 | TRBV29-1 | CSVDAGGVSQTQYF | TGCAGCGTAGACGCGGGGGGGGTATCGCAGACCCAGTACTTC
- | TRBJ1-1 | - | TRBV6-7 | CASSDRQQTNTEAFF | TGTGCCAGCAGTGATAGACAGCAAACGAACACTGAAGCTTTCTTT
few | TRBJ2-7 | - | TRBV11-3 | CASSTRDGSYEQYF | TGTGCCAGCAGCACCCGGGACGGATCCTACGAGCAGTACTTC
- | TRBJ1-1 | - | TRBV9 | CASSPGQTVGNTEAFF | TGTGCCAGCAGCCCCGGACAGACCGTGGGGAACACTGAAGCTTTCTTT
- | TRBJ1-1 | TRBD1 | TRBV28 | CASSLRTGKGTEAFF | TGTGCCAGCAGTCTTAGGACAGGGAAGGGCACTGAAGCTTTCTTT
- | TRBJ1-2 | - | TRBV29-1 | CSVSKTLDGYTF | TGCAGCGTCTCAAAGACCCTCGATGGCTACACCTTC
- | TRBJ2-3 | - | TRBV23-1 | CASSLWGDCRGTDTQYF | TGCGCCAGCAGTCTATGGGGGGACTGCCGTGGCACAGATACGCAGTATTTT
medium-sized | TRBJ1-4 | - | TRBV6-8 | CASSRNGDEKLFF | TGTGCCAGCAGTCGAAATGGAGACGAAAAACTGTTTTTT
- | TRBJ2-3 | - | TRBV6-7 | CASSYWGDTQYF | TGTGCCAGCAGTTACTGGGGGGATACGCAGTATTTT
many | TRBJ2-1 | - | TRBV7-2 | CASSLDRTNEQFF | TGTGCCAGCAGCCTCGACAGGACCAATGAGCAGTTCTTC
- | TRBJ2-1 | - | TRBV12-2 | CATGTGWTENEQFF | TGTGCCACAGGGACAGGGTGGACAGAAAATGAGCAGTTCTTC
few | TRBJ2-7 | TRBD1 | TRBV9 | CASSVNRGRYEQYF | TGTGCCAGCAGTGTTAACAGGGGACGTTACGAGCAGTACTTC
few | TRBJ2-2 | TRBD2 | TRBV11-3 | CASSLREGLTGELFF | TGTGCCAGCAGCCTGCGGGAGGGCCTCACCGGGGAGCTGTTTTTT
medium-sized | TRBJ1-2 | - | TRBV9 | CASSLQSNYGYTF | TGTGCCAGCAGCTTACAGAGTAACTATGGCTACACCTTC
few | TRBJ1-3 | TRBD1 | TRBV11-3 | CASSRQGGAGNTIYF | TGTGCCAGCAGCCGACAGGGTGGCGCTGGAAACACCATATATTTT
- | TRBJ1-1 | TRBD1 | TRBV14 | CASSHWTGTGITEAFF | TGTGCCAGCAGCCATTGGACCGGGACAGGGATCACTGAAGCTTTCTTT
- | TRBJ1-4 | - | TRBV7-5 | CASSLGGQGGNEKLFF | TGTGCCAGCAGCTTAGGAGGACAGGGGGGTAATGAAAAACTGTTTTTT
- | TRBJ2-1 | - | TRBV11-3 | CASSLSERGPRNEQFF | TGTGCCAGCAGCTTAAGCGAACGTGGGCCGAGGAATGAGCAGTTCTTC
- | TRBJ1-2 | - | TRBV18 | CASSPPSESGYTF | TGTGCCAGCTCACCACCATCAGAGAGCGGCTACACCTTC
- | TRBJ2-3 | TRBD2 | TRBV2 | CASRLGLAGGDSTDTQYF | TGTGCCAGCAGGTTGGGACTAGCGGGGGGGGACAGCACAGATACGCAGTATTTT
- | TRBJ1-3 | - | TRBV18 | CASSPPYSGNTIYF | TGTGCCAGCTCACCACCGTACTCTGGAAACACCATATATTTT
few | TRBJ1-2 | - | TRBV6-8 | CASSYSTGNYGYTF | TGTGCCAGCAGTTACTCTACAGGGAACTATGGCTACACCTTC
- | TRBJ2-1 | - | TRBV5-1 | CASSFNGGFNEQFF | TGCGCCAGCAGCTTTAACGGGGGTTTTAATGAGCAGTTCTTC
few | TRBJ2-3 | TRBD2 | TRBV25-1 | CASSEWSGGAKDTQYF | TGTGCCAGCAGTGAATGGAGCGGGGGGGCCAAAGATACGCAGTATTTT